This passage covers 4 T cell receptor beta chains from one sample sequenced in a study of cytomegalovirus exposure and HLA in healthy donors. With 60 Vbeta and 13 Jbeta primers, the PCR was carried out. Assay used: immunoSEQ multiplex PCR; TCRdb lists only in-frame clones, some missing. Recorded for this sample: around 140,000 clones. Sequenced material: PBMCs. These TCRs come from a male donor in good health and CMV-seronegative.

The chain couples TRBV27 to TRBJ1-5; 9 positions match TRBD1. The CDR3 length is 17 residues. Trimming removed 2 bases from V and 0 bases from J; junction bases left unmatched: 5. In germline, CDR1 is MNHEY, CDR2 SMNVEV (reference sequence). CDR3 loop: CASSLIGQGSSNQPQHF. CDR3 bases: TGTGCCAGCAGTTTAATCGGACAGGGGAGTAGCAATCAGCCCCAGCATTTT.

The chain has TRBV5-1 and TRBJ1-4; 9 bases match TRBD1. The CDR3 contains 15 residues. Germline-derived CDR1 and CDR2 are SGHRS and YFSETQ. J lost 6 bases, V lost 4 bases, and 7 bases had no gene match. In DNA form, the CDR3 reads TGCGCCAGCAGCGGGGGGACAGGGTATCATGAAAAACTGTTTTTT. Its protein product is CASSGGTGYHEKLFF.

The V and J genes are TRBV18 and TRBJ1-3, with a tentative D call TRBD1 (5 bases). Germline-derived CDR1 and CDR2 are KGHSH and LQKENI. CDR3 length: 18 amino acids. V lost 1 base, J lost 2 bases, and 18 bases lay in between. Here the CDR3 reads CASSPLVRPQTAGNTIYF. The CDR3 DNA follows: TGTGCCAGCTCACCACTGGTCCGTCCCCAGACAGCTGGAAACACCATATATTTT.

The chain recombines TRBV13 with TRBJ2-7; 7 nucleotides align to TRBD2. The germline V gene has CDR1 PRHDT and CDR2 FYEKMQ (reference sequence). This CDR3 comprises 14 residues. Trimming took 3 bases from V and 0 from J; bases not matched to a gene: 2. The CDR3: CASSFSGFSYEQYF. In DNA form, the CDR3 reads TGTGCCAGCAGCTTTAGCGGGTTCTCCTACGAGCAGTACTTC.